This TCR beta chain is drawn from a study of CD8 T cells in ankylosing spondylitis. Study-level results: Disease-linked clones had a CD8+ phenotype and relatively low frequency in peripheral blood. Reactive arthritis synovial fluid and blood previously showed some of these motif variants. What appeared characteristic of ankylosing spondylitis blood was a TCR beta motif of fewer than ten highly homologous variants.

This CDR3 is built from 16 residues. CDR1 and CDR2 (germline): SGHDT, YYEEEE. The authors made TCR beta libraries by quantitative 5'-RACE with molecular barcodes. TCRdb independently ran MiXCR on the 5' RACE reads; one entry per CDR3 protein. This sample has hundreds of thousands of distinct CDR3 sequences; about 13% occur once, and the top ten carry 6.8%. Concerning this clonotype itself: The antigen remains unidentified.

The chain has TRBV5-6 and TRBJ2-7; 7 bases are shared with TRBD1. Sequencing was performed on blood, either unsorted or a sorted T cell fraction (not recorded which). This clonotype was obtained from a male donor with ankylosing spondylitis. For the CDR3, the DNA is TGTGCTAGCAGCGTAAGCCCCCGGGACAGTTCCTACGAGCAGTACGTC. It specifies CASSVSPRDSSYEQYV.